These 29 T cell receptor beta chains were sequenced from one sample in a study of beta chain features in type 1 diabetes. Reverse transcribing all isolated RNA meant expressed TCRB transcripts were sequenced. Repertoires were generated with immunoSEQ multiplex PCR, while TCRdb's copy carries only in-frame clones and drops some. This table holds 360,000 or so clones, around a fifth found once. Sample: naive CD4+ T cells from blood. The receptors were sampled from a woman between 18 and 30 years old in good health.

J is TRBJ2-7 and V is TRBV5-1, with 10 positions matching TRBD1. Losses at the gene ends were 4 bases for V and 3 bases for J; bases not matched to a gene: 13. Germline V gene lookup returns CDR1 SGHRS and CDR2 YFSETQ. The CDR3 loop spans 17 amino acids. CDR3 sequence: CASSLPGQGTVSYEQYF. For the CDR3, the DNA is TGCGCCAGCAGCCTCCCGGGACAGGGGACGGTAAGCTACGAGCAGTACTTC.

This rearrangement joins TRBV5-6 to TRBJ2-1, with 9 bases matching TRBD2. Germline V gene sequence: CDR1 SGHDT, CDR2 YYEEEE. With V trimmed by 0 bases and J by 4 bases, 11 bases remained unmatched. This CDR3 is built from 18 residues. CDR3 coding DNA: TGTGCCAGCAGCTTGGGCCCATTAGCGGGGGTATCTTACAATGAGCAGTTCTTC. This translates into CASSLGPLAGVSYNEQFF.

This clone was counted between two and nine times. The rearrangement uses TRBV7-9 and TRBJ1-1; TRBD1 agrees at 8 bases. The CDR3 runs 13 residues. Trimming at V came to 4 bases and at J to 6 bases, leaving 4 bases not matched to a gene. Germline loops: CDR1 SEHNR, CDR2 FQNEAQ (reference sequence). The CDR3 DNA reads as TGTGCCAGCAGCTGGGACAGGTCCTCTGAAGCTTTCTTT. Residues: CASSWDRSSEAFF. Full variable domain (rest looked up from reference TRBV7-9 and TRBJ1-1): DTGVSQNPRHKITKRGQNVTFRCDPISEHNRLYWYRQTLGQGPEFLTYFQNEAQLEKSRLLSDRFSAERPKGSFSTLEIQRTEQGDSAMYLCASSWDRSSEAFFGQGTRLTVV.

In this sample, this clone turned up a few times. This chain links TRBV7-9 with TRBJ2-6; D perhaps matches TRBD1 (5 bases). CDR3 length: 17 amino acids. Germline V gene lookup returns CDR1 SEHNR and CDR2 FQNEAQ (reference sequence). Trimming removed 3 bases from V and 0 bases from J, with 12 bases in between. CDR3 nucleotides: TGTGCCAGCAGCTTGCAGGTTGGGGCCTCTGGGGCCAACGTCCTGACTTTC. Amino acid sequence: CASSLQVGASGANVLTF.

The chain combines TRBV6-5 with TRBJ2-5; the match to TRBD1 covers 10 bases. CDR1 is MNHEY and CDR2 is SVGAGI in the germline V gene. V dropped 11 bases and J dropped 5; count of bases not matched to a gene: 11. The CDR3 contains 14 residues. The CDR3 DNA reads TGTGCCGCCAGGGAGACAGGGGGCGTGGAGACCCAGTACTTC. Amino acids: CAARETGGVETQYF.

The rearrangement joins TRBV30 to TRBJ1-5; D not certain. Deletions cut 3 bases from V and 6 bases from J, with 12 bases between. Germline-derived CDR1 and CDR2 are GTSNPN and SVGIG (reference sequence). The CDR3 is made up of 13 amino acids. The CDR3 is CAWRAEGSQPQHF. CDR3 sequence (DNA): TGTGCCTGGAGGGCAGAGGGATCTCAGCCCCAGCATTTT.

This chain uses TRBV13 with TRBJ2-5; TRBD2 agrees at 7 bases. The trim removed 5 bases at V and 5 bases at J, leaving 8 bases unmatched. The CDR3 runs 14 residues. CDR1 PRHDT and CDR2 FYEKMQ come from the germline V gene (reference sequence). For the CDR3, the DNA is TGTGCCAGCAGCCCCGGGAGGTACGGGGAGACCCAGTACTTC. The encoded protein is CASSPGRYGETQYF.

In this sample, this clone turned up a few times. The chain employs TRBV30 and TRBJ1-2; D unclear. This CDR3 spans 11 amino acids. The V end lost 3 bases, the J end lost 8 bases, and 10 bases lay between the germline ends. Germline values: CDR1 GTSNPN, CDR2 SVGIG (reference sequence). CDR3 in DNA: TGTGCCTGGAGACCCATTCGGGGCTACACCTTC. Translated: CAWRPIRGYTF. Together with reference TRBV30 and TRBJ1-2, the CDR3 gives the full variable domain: SQTIHQWPATLVQPVGSPLSLECTVEGTSNPNLYWYRQAAGRGLQLLFYSVGIGQISSEVPQNLSASRPQDRQFILSSKKLLLSDSGFYLCAWRPIRGYTFGSGTRLTVV.

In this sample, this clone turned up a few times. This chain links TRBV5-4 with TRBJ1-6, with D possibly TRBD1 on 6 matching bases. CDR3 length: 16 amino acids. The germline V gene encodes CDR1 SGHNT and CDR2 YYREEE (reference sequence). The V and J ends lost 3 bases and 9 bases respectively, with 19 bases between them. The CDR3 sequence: CASSSSGGRVGSPLHF. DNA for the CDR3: TGTGCCAGCAGCTCCTCTGGGGGCAGGGTCGGTTCACCCCTCCACTTT.

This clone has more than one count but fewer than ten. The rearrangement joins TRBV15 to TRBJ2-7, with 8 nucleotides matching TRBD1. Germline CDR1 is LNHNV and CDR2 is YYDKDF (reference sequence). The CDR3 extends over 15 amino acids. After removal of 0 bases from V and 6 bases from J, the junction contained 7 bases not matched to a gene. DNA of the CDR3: TGTGCCACCAGCAGAGATGGGCAGGGGGCGCGCGAGCAGTACTTC. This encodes CATSRDGQGAREQYF.

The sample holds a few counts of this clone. In DNA, the CDR3 is TGTGCCAGCAGCCGATCCCCCCCCCGAGGTTTACTCCAAGAGACCCAGTACTTC. Residues: CASSRSPPRGLLQETQYF. This chain links TRBV5-4 with TRBJ2-5; D gene unclear. The CDR3 is 18 residues long. V was trimmed by 4 bases and J by 1 base, leaving 23 bases between them. Germline V gene data show CDR1 as SGHNT and CDR2 as YYREEE (reference sequence). The full variable domain, with the rest looked up from reference TRBV5-4 and TRBJ2-5, is ETGVTQSPTHLIKTRGQQVTLRCSSQSGHNTVSWYQQALGQGPQFIFQYYREEENGRGNFPPRFSGLQFPNYSSELNVNALELDDSALYLCASSRSPPRGLLQETQYFGPGTRLLVL.

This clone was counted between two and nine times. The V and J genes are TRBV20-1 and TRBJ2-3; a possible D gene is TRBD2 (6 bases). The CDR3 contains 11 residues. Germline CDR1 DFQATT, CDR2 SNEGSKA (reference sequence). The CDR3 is CTGGETDTQYF. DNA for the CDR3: TGCACCGGCGGGGAGACAGATACGCAGTATTTT.

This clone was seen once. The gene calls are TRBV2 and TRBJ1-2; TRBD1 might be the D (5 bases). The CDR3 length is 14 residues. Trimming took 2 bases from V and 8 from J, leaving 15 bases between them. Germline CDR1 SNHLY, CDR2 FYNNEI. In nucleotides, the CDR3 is TGTGCCAGCAGTGAATCAGGGATAGGTCTGGGCTACACCTTC. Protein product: CASSESGIGLGYTF.

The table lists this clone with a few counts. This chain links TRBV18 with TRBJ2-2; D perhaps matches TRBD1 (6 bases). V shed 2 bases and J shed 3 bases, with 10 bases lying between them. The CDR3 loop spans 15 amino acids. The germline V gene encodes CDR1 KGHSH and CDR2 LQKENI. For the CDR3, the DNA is TGTGCCAGCTCACCAGCAGGGGTCTACACCGGGGAGCTGTTTTTT. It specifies CASSPAGVYTGELFF.

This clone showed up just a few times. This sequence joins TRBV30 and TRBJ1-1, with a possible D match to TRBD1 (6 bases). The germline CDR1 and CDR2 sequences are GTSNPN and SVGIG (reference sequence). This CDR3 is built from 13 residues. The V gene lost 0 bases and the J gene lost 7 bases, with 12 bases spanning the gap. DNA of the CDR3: TGTGCCTGGAGTGTAGGGGGGGCTAATGAAGCTTTCTTT. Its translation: CAWSVGGANEAFF. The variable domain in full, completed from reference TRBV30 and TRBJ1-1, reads SQTIHQWPATLVQPVGSPLSLECTVEGTSNPNLYWYRQAAGRGLQLLFYSVGIGQISSEVPQNLSASRPQDRQFILSSKKLLLSDSGFYLCAWSVGGANEAFFGQGTRLTVV.

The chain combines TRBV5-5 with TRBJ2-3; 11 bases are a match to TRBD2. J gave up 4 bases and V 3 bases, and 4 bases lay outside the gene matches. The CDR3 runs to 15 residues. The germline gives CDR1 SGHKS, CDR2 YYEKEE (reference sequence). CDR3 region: CASSYSGGGPDTQYF. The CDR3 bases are TGTGCCAGCAGCTATAGCGGGGGGGGACCAGATACGCAGTATTTT. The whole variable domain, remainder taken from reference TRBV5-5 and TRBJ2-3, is DAGVTQSPTHLIKTRGQQVTLRCSPISGHKSVSWYQQVLGQGPQFIFQYYEKEERGRGNFPDRFSARQFPNYSSELNVNALLLGDSALYLCASSYSGGGPDTQYFGPGTRLTVL.

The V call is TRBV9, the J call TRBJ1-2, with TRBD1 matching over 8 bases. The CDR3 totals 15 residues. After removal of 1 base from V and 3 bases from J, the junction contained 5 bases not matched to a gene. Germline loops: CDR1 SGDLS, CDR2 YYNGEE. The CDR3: CASSVTTGGDYGYTF. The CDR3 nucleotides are TGTGCCAGCAGCGTAACAACAGGGGGGGACTATGGCTACACCTTC.

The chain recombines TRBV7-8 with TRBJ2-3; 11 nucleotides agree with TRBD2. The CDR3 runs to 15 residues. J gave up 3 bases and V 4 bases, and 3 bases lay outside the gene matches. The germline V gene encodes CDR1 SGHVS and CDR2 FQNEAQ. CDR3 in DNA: TGTGCCAGCAGCTGGCTAGCGGGAGGAACAGATACGCAGTATTTT. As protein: CASSWLAGGTDTQYF.

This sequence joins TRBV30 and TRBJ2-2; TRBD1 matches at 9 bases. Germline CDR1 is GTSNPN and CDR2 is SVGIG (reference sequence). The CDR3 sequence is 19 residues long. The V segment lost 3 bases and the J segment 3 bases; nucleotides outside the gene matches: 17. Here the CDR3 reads CAWRSETGGRAPDTGELFF. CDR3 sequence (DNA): TGTGCCTGGAGAAGCGAGACAGGGGGAAGGGCTCCTGACACCGGGGAGCTGTTTTTT.

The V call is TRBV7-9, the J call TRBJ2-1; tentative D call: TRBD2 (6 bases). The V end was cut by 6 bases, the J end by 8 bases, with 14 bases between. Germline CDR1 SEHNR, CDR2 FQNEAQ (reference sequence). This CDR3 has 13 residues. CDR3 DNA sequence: TGTGCCAGCAGTGTAGCGGAGGGGTATGAGCAGTTCTTC. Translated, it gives CASSVAEGYEQFF.

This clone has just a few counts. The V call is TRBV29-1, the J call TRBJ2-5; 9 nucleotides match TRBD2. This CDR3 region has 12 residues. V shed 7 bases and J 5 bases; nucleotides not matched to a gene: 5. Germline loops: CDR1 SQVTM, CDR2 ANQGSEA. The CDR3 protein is CSGRGGMETQYF. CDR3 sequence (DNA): TGCAGCGGGCGGGGGGGCATGGAGACCCAGTACTTC.

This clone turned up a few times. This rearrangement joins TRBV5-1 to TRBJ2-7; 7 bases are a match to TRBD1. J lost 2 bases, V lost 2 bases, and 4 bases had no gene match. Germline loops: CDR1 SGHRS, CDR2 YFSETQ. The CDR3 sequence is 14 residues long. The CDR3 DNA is TGCGCCAGCAGCTTCCCAGGGGGAACCTACGAGCAGTACTTC. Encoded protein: CASSFPGGTYEQYF.

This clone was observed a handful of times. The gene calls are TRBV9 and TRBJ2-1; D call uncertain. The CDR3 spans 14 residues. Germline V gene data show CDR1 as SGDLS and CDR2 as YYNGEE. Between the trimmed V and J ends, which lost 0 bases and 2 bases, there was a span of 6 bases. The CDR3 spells CASSVGQAYNEQFF. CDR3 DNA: TGTGCCAGCAGCGTAGGGCAGGCCTACAATGAGCAGTTCTTC.

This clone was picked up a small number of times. This chain's CDR3 is CALRQNQETQYF. In DNA, the CDR3 is TGTGCCCTTAGACAGAACCAAGAGACCCAGTACTTC. The chain recombines TRBV30 with TRBJ2-5; D perhaps matches TRBD1 (5 bases). V lost 8 bases and J lost 0, with 10 bases in between. The germline V gene encodes CDR1 GTSNPN and CDR2 SVGIG (reference sequence). The CDR3 extends over 12 amino acids.

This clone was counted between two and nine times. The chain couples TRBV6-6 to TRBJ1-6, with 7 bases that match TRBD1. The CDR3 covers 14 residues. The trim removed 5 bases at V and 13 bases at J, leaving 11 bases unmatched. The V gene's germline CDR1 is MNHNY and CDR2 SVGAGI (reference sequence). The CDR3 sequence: CASSDRQGSSPLHF. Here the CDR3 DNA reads TGTGCCAGCAGTGACCGACAGGGAAGTTCTCCCCTCCACTTT.

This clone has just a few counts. The DNA for the CDR3 is TGTGCCTGGAGTGAAGGGGCTCGCTCCTACGAGCAGTACTTC. Its translation: CAWSEGARSYEQYF. V is TRBV30 and J is TRBJ2-7, with a tentative D call TRBD1 (5 bases). Germline lookup yields CDR1 GTSNPN and CDR2 SVGIG (reference sequence). Trimming took off 1 base at V and 0 bases at J, with 10 bases between the two ends. The CDR3 is 14 amino acids.

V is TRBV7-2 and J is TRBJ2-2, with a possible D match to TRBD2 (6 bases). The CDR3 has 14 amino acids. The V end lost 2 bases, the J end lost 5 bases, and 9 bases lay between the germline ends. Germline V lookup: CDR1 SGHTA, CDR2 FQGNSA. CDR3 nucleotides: TGTGCCAGCAGCTTAACAGGAGGGACCGGGGAGCTGTTTTTT. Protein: CASSLTGGTGELFF.

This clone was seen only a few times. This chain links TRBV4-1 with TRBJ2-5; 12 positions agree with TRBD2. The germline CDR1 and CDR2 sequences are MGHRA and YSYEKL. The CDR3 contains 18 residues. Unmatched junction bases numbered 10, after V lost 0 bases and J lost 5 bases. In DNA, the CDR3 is TGCGCCAGCAGCCAAGACGAGACTAGCGGGGGAGCCGGGGAGACCCAGTACTTC. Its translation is CASSQDETSGGAGETQYF.

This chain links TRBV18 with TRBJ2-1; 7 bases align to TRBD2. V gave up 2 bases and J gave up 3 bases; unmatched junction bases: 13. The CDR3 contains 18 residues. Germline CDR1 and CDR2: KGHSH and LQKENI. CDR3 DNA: TGTGCCAGCTCACCATTTACGGCGGTCGGGGGGAACTACAATGAGCAGTTCTTC. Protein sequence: CASSPFTAVGGNYNEQFF.